The T cell receptor beta chain described here comes from a study of control samples from healthy donors and cancer patients. This clone was found a few times. This CDR3 is built from 15 residues. Trimming removed 3 bases from V and 3 bases from J, with 11 bases in between. The germline CDR1 and CDR2 sequences are SGHAT and FQNNGV. The data were produced by immunoSEQ multiplex PCR, yet TCRdb's version contains in-frame clones alone and is incomplete. Of some 110,000 clones in the sample, over 90% were seen once. The chain recombines TRBV11-2 with TRBJ2-2; D is tentatively TRBD1 or TRBD2 (5 bases each). Sequencing used blood. The source is a man younger than 40 in good health. The CDR3 nucleotides read TGTGCCAGCAGCTTGGTGGGGGTAGACACCGGGGAGCTGTTTTTT. Protein product: CASSLVGVDTGELFF. The full variable domain, with the rest looked up from reference TRBV11-2 and TRBJ2-2, is EAGVAQSPRYKIIEKRQSVAFWCNPISGHATLYWYQQILGQGPKLLIQFQNNGVVDDSQLPKDRFSAERLKGVDSTLKIQPAKLEDSAVYLCASSLVGVDTGELFFGEGSRLTVL.